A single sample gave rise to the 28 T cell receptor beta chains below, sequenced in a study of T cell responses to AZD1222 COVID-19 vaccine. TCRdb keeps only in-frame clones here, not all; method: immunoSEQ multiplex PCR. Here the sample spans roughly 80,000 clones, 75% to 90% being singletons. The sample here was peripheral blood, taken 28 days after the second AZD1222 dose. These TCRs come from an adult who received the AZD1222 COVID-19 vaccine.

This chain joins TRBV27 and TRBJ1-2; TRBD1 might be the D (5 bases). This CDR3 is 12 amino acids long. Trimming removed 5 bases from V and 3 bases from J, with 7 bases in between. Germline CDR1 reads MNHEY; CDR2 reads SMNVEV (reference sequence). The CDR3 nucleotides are TGTGCCAGCAGTCAGGGCGACTATGGCTACACCTTC. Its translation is CASSQGDYGYTF.

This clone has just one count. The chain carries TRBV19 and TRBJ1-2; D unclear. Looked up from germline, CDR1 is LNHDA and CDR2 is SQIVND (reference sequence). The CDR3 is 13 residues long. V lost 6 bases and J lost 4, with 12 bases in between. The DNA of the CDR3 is TGTGCCAGTAGCGCGGTGGCCGGCTATGGCTACACCTTC. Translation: CASSAVAGYGYTF.

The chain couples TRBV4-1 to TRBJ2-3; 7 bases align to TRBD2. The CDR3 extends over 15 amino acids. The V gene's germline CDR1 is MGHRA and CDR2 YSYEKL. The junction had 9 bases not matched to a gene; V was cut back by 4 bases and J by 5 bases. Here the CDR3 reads CASSPGGGARDTQYF. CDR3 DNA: TGCGCCAGCAGCCCAGGCGGGGGTGCGAGAGATACGCAGTATTTT.

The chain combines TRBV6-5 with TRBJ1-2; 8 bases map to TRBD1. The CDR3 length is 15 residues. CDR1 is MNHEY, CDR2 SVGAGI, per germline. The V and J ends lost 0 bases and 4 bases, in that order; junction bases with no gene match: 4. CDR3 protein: CASSYSITGGYGYTF. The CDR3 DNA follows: TGTGCCAGCAGTTACTCGATTACAGGGGGCTATGGCTACACCTTC.

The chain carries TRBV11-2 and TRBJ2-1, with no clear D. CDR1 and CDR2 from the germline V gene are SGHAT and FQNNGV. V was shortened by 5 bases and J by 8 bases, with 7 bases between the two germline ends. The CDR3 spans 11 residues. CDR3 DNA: TGTGCCAGCAGCAAGGGCGATGAGCAGTTCTTC. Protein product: CASSKGDEQFF.

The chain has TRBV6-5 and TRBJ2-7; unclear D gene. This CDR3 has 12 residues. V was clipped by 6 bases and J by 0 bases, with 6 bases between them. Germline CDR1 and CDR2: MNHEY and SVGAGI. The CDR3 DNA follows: TGTGCCAGCAGAGGCCGCTCCTACGAGCAGTACTTC. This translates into CASRGRSYEQYF.

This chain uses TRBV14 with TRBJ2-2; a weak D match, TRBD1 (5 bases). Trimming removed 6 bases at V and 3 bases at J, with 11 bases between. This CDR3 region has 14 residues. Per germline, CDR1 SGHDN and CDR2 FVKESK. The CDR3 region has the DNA TGTGCCAGCAGTCAGGGCAGATACACCGGGGAGCTGTTTTTT. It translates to CASSQGRYTGELFF.

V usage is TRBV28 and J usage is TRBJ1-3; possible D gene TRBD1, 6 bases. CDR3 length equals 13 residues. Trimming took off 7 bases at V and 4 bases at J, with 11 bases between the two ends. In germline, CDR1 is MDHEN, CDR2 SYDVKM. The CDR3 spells CASKQGRGNTIYF. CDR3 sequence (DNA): TGTGCCAGCAAGCAGGGGAGGGGAAACACCATATATTTT. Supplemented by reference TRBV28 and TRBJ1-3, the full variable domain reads DVKVTQSSRYLVKRTGEKVFLECVQDMDHENMFWYRQDPGLGLRLIYFSYDVKMKEKGDIPEGYSVSREKKERFSLILESASTNQTSMYLCASKQGRGNTIYFGEGSWLTVV.

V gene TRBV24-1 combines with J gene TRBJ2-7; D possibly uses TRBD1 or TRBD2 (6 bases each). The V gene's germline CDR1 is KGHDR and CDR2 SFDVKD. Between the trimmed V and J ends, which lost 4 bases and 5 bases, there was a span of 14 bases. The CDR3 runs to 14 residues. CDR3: CATSDPKGGHEQYF. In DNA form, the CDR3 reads TGTGCCACCAGTGACCCTAAGGGGGGCCACGAGCAGTACTTC.

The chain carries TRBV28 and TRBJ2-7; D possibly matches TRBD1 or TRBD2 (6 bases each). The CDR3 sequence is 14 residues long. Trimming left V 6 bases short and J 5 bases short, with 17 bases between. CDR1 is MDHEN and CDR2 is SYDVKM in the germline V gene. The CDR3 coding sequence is TGTGCCAGCAGCCAGAGGGGGGCCAGCGACGAGCAGTACTTC. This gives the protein CASSQRGASDEQYF.

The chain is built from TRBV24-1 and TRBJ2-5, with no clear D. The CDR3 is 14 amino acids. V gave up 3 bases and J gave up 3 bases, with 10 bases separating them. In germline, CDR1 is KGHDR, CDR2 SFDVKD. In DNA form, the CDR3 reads TGTGCCACCAGTGATAGGCGAGAGGAAGAGACCCAGTACTTC. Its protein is CATSDRREEETQYF.

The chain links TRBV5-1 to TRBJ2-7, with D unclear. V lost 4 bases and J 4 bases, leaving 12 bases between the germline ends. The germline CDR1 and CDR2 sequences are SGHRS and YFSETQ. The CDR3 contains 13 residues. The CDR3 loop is CASSQDGVYEQYF. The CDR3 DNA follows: TGCGCCAGCAGCCAAGATGGGGTATACGAGCAGTACTTC. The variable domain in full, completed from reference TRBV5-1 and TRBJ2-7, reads KAGVTQTPRYLIKTRGQQVTLSCSPISGHRSVSWYQQTPGQGLQFLFEYFSETQRNKGNFPGRFSGRQFSNSRSEMNVSTLELGDSALYLCASSQDGVYEQYFGPGTRLTVT.

The DNA for the CDR3 is TGTGCCAGCAGCCACAGACTCACCACAGATACGCAGTATTTT. Encoded protein: CASSHRLTTDTQYF. The V call is TRBV3-1 (or the pseudogene TRBV3-2), the J call TRBJ2-3; D ambiguous. V was trimmed by 3 bases and J by 2 bases, leaving 9 bases between them. The CDR3 sequence is 14 residues long. CDR1 is LGHDT and CDR2 is YNNKEL in the germline V gene (reference sequence).

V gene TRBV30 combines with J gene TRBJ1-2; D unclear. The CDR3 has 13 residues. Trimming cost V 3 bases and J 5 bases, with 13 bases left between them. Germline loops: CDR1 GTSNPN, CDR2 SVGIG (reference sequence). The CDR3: CAWRRGSGYGYTF. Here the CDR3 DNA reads TGTGCCTGGAGGAGAGGGTCGGGTTATGGCTACACCTTC.

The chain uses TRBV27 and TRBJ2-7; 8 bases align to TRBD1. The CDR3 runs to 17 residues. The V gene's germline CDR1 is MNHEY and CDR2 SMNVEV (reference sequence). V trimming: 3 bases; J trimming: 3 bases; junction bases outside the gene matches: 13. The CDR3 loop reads CASSLWLGQDRVYEQYF. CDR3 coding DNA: TGTGCCAGCAGTTTGTGGCTTGGTCAGGACAGGGTCTACGAGCAGTACTTC.

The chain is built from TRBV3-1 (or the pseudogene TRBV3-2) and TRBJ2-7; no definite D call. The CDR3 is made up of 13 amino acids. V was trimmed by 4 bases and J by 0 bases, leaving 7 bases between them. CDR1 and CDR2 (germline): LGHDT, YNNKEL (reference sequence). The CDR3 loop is CASSLGHSYEQYF. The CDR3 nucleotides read TGTGCCAGCAGCCTCGGCCACTCCTACGAGCAGTACTTC.

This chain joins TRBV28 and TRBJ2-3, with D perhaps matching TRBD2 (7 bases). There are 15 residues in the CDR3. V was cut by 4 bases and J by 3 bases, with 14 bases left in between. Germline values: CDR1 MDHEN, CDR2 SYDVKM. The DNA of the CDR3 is TGTGCCAGCAGTTCCGCGGGGGCCGGGACAGATACGCAGTATTTT. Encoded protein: CASSSAGAGTDTQYF.

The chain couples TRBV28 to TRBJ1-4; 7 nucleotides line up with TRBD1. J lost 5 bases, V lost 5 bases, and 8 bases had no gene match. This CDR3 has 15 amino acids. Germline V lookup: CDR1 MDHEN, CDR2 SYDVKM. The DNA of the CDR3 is TGTGCCAGCAGTACCCGACAGGGAACGAATGAAAAACTGTTTTTT. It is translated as CASSTRQGTNEKLFF.

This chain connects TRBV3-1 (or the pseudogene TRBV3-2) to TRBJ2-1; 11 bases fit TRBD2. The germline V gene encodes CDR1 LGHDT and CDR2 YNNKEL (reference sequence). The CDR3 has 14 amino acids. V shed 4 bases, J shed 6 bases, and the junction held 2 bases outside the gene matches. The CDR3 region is CASSLAGGSNEQFF. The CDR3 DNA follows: TGTGCCAGCAGCCTAGCGGGGGGGAGCAATGAGCAGTTCTTC.

The CDR3 reads CASSQDGLHYEQYF. DNA of the CDR3: TGTGCCAGCAGCCAAGATGGGTTACACTACGAGCAGTACTTC. J is TRBJ2-7 and V is TRBV4-2; D is unresolved. V was clipped by 0 bases and J by 3 bases, with 9 bases between them. Looked up from germline, CDR1 is LGHNA and CDR2 is YNFKEQ. The CDR3 is 14 residues long.

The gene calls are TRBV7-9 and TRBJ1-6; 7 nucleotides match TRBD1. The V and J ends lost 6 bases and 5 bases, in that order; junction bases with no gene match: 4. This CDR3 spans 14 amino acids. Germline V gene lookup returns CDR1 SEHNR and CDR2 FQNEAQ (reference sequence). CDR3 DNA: TGTGCCAGCAGAGACAGGGTTAATAATTCACCCCTCCACTTT. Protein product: CASRDRVNNSPLHF.

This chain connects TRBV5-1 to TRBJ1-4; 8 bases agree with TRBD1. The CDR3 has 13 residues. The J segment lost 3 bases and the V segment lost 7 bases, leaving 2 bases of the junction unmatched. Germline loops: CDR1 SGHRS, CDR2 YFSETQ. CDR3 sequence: CASGTGSNEKLFF. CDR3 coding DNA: TGCGCCAGCGGGACAGGATCTAATGAAAAACTGTTTTTT.

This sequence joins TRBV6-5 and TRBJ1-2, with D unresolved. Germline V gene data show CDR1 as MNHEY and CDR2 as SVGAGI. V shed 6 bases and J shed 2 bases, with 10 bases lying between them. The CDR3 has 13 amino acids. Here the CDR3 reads CASSLSSNYGYTF. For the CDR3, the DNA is TGTGCCAGCAGCTTATCATCCAACTATGGCTACACCTTC.

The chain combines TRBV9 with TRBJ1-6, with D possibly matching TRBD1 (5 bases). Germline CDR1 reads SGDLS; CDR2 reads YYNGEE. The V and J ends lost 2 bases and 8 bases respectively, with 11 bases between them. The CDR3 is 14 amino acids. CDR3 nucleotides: TGTGCCAGCAGCGTGGGGACTAGAGATTCACCCCTCCACTTT. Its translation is CASSVGTRDSPLHF.

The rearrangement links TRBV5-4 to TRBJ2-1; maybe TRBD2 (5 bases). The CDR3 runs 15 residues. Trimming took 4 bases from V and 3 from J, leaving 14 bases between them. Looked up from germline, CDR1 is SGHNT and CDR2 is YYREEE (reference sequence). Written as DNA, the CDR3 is TGTGCCAGCAGCCACCCATCGGGGAGCTACAATGAGCAGTTCTTC. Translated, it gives CASSHPSGSYNEQFF. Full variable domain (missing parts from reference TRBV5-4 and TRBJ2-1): ETGVTQSPTHLIKTRGQQVTLRCSSQSGHNTVSWYQQALGQGPQFIFQYYREEENGRGNFPPRFSGLQFPNYSSELNVNALELDDSALYLCASSHPSGSYNEQFFGPGTRLTVL.

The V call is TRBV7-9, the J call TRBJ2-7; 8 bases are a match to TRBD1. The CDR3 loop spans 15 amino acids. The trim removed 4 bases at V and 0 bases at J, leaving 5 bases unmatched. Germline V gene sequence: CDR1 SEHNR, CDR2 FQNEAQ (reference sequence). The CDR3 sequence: CASSSRTGSSYEQYF. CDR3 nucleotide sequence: TGTGCCAGCAGCTCTAGGACAGGGAGCTCCTACGAGCAGTACTTC.

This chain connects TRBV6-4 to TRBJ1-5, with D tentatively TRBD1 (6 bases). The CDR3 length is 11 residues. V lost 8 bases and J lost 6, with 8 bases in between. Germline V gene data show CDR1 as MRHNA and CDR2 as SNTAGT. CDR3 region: CASRGRQPQHF. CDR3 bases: TGTGCCAGCCGGGGGCGTCAGCCCCAGCATTTT.

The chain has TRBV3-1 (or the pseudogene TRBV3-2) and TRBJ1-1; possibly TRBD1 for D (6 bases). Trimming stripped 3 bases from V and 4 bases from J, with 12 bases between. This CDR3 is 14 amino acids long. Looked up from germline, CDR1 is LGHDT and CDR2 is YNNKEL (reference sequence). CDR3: CASSHNRVGTEAFF. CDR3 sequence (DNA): TGTGCCAGCAGCCACAACAGGGTGGGCACTGAAGCTTTCTTT.